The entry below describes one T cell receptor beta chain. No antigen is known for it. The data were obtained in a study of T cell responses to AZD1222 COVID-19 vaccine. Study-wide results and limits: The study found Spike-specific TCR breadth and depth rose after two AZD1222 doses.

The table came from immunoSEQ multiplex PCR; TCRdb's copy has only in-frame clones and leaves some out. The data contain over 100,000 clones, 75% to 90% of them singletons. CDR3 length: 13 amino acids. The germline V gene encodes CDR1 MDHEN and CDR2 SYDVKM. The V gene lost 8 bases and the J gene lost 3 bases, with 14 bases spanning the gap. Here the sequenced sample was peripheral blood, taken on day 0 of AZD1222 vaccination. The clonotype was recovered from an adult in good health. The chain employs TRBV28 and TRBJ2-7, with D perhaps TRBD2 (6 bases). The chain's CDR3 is CASLRDGDYEQYF. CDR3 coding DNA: TGTGCCAGCTTGCGGGATGGCGACTACGAGCAGTACTTC.